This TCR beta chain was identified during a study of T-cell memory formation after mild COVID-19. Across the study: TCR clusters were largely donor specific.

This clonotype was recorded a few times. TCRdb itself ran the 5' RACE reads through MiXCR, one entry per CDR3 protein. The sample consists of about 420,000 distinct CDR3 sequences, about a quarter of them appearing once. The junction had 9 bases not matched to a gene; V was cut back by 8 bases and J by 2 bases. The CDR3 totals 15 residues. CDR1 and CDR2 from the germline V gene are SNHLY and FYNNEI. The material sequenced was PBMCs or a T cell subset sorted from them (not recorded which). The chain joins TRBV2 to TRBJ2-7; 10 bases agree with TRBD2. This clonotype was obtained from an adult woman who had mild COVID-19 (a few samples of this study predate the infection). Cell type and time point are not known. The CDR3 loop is CASGKLAGITYEQYF. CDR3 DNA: TGTGCCAGCGGCAAACTAGCGGGAATAACCTACGAGCAGTACTTC.